This T cell receptor (beta chain) was observed in a study of blood T cell repertoires in COVID-19. Across the whole study: Specimens from acute and convalescent COVID-19 originated in the United States, Italy and Spain. T cells, B-cell-depleted T cells, or PBMCs provided the cDNA or gDNA that served as material.

In the authors' workflow: Cell counts per sample came from amplifying reference gene primers. Sequencing was performed with immunoSEQ multiplex PCR; in TCRdb, only in-frame clones are kept and a portion is missing. V and J calls and clone size are given by that table; D and trimming were obtained from the DNA. This repertoire shows 100,000 or so clones, around 94% found once; its top ten account for roughly 5.6%. Germline V gene sequence: CDR1 SNHLY, CDR2 FYNNEI. Trimming left V 4 bases short and J 6 bases short, with 12 bases between. This CDR3 is built from 13 residues. Sequencing input: peripheral blood. The V call is TRBV2, the J call TRBJ1-1; D is undetermined. The sequence was collected from a man aged 45 to 65 with active COVID-19. CDR3 sequence reads: CASSGEGSSEAFF. The CDR3 DNA reads as TGTGCCAGCAGTGGGGAGGGTAGCTCTGAAGCTTTCTTT.